The present TCR beta chain was sequenced within a study of post-analysis software for immune sequencing data. Study summary: Relapsing-remitting, secondary progressive and progressive-relapsing forms of multiple sclerosis all featured among disease courses. Points from the study as a whole: In patients, about 5 TRBV segments were more frequent than in controls, with TRBV5-6, TRBV5-1 and TRBV20-1 among them. Strong same-batch co-clustering of samples appeared with F measure clustering. When compared against controls, multiple sclerosis patients showed significantly lower normalized Chao1 diversity.

A word on this clonotype: Its antigen is as yet unknown.

The library was made from cDNA and included unique molecular identifiers. There were 1 to 10 million T cells, and roughly 0.5 million cDNA molecules came from them. TCRdb fed the PCR reads into MiXCR, producing one record per CDR3 protein. The sample has fewer than 850,000 distinct CDR3 sequences, 30% seen once; the top ten hold more than 0.45%. Germline loops: CDR1 SEHNR, CDR2 FQNEAQ (reference sequence). V lost 8 bases and J 4 bases, leaving 8 bases between the germline ends. The CDR3 totals 11 residues. This receptor was obtained from a girl between 10 and 17 years old with multiple sclerosis. V usage is TRBV7-9 and J usage is TRBJ1-1; D remains ambiguous. The sample taken for sequencing was blood. In DNA, the CDR3 is TGTGCCAGCTTGGGAGGCACTGAAGCTTTCTTT. Its protein product is CASLGGTEAFF.